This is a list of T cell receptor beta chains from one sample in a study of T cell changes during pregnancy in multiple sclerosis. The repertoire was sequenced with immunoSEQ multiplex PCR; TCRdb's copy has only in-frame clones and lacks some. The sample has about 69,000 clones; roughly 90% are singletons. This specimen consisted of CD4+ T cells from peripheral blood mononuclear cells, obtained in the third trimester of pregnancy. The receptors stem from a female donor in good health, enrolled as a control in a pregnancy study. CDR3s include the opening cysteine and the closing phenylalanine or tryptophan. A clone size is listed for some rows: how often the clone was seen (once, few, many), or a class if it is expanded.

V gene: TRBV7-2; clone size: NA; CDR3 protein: CASSFNSLSTYEQYF
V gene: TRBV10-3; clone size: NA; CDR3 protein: CAISERGAQETQYF
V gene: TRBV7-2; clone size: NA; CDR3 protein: CASSLEAGLPSYEQYF
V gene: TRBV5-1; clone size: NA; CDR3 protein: CASSLEGHEQYF
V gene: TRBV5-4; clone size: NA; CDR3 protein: CASSLARSSTDTQYF
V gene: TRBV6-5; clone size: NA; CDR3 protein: CASRPQGPYTDTQYF
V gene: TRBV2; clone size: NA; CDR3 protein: CASSEGSLPTNEKLFF
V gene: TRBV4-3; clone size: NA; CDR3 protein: CASSQPLDGGGLENIQYF
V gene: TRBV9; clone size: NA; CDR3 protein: CASSRGPGGPGTDTQYF
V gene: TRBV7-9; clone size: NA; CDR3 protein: CASSLEAGGNYGYTF
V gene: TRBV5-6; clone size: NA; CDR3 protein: CASSSPGLTSTDTQYF
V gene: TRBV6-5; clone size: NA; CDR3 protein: CASSYGRGETQYF
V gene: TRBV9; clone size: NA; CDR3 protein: CASGGSDTQYF
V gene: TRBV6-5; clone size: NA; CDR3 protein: CASSPPPSSYEQYF
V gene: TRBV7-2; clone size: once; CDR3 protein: CASSLVSGQGETQYF
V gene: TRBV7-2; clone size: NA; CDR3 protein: CASSWATNTEAFF
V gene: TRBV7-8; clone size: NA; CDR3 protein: CASSPHFGTGTSSTDTQYF
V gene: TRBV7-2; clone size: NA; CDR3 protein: CASSLARTEGNQPQHF
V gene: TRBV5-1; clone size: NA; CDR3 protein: CASSSGEAKNIQYF
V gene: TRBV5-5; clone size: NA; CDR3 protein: CASSPDRGPGITEAFF
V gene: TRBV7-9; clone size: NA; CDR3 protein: CASSSSGTGGNGYTF
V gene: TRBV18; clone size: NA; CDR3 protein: CASSPRRRTGLANEKLFF
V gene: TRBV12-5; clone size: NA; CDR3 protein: CASALPGGSYNEQFF
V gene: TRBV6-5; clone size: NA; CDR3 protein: CASSYGHKETQYF
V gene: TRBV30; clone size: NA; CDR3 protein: CAWGAMRTGPGGYTF
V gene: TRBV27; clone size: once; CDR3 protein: CASSLGLGGAQPQHF
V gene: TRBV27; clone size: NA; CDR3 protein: CASTQLADGELFF
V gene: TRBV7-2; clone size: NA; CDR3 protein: CASSLWTGINQPQHF
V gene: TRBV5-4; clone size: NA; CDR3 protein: CASSRRTGGEAFF
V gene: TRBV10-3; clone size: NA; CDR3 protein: CAISRQGADTEAFF
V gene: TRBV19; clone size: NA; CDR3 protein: CASIRGGSTDTQYF
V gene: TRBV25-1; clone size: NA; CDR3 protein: CASSHADRGAGGYTF
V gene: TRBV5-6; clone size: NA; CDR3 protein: CASSLPSGPYNEQFF
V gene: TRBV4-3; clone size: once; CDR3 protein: CASSQDPPQGYNEKLFF
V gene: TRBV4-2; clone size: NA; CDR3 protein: CASSQPNPRPGNIQYF
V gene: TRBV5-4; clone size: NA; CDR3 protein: CASSLLAGRETQYF
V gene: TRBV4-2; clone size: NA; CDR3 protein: CASSQSGGIGEQYF
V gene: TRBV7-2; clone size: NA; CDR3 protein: CASSQRGNQPQHF
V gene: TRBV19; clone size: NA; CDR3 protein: CATKVYQGTGGELFF
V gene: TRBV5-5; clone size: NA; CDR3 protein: CASSSRATNEKLFF
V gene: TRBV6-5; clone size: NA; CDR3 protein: CASSSGHKNTGELFF
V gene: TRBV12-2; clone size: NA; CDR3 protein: CASRYPPGLAAYNEQFF
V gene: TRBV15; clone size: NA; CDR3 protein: CATSRDGGYEQYF
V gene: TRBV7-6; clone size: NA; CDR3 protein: CASSSGMAGGEAFF
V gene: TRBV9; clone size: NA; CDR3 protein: CASSVREGGVGGNTIYF
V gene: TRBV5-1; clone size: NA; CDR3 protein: CASSGQLQENTEAFF
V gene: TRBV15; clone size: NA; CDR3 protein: CATSRLTGGAGELFF
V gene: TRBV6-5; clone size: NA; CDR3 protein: CASSRGQVSSYEQYF
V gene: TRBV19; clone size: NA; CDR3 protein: CATGRGNTEAFF
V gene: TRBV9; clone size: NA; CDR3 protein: CASSPGAASLSYNEQFF
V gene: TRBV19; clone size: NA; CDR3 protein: CASRQTPTGSSGNTIYF
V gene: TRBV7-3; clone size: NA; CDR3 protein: CASSWGESGEQFF
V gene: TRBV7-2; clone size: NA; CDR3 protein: CASSFQGSYEQYF
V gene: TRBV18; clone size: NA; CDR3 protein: CASSRGTGQYQPQHF